One and the same sample provided the 32 T cell receptor beta chains below, sequenced in a study of cytomegalovirus exposure and HLA in healthy donors. Primers included in the PCR were 60 Vbeta and 13 Jbeta primers. The repertoire was sequenced with immunoSEQ multiplex PCR; TCRdb's copy has only in-frame clones and lacks some. In the table there are about 300,000 clones, roughly 89% of which are singletons. Source material: PBMCs. Source of these receptors: a man in his forties or fifties in good health and CMV-seropositive.

The chain links TRBV2 to TRBJ1-5; no clear D. The CDR3 runs 14 residues. V dropped 2 bases and J dropped 10 bases, with 15 bases sitting between them. Germline V gene lookup returns CDR1 SNHLY and CDR2 FYNNEI. This CDR3 is CASSELEGSEPQHF. Written as DNA, the CDR3 is TGTGCCAGCAGTGAACTTGAGGGAAGTGAACCCCAGCATTTT.

This clone was recorded once. The rearrangement links TRBV28 to TRBJ1-2, with 9 bases fitting TRBD1. The CDR3 is 13 amino acids. V lost 6 bases to trimming and J lost 4 bases; unmatched junction nucleotides: 3. CDR1 is MDHEN, CDR2 SYDVKM, per germline. CDR3 residues: CASRGTGLYGYTF. CDR3 in DNA: TGTGCCAGCAGGGGGACAGGGCTCTATGGCTACACCTTC.

This chain uses TRBV14 with TRBJ2-1; D remains unclear. Germline CDR1 and CDR2: SGHDN and FVKESK. V shed 3 bases and J shed 5 bases, with 8 bases lying between them. CDR3 size: 13 residues. This CDR3 reads CASSHTADNEQFF. The DNA of the CDR3 is TGTGCCAGCAGCCATACAGCAGACAATGAGCAGTTCTTC.

The chain links TRBV7-3 to TRBJ2-7; tentative D call: TRBD2 (5 bases). The CDR3 has 15 residues. The V end lost 2 bases, the J end lost 2 bases, and 13 bases lay between the germline ends. CDR1 is SGHTA, CDR2 FQGTGA, per germline. The CDR3 reads CASSLVPAETYEQYF. CDR3 bases: TGTGCCAGCAGCTTAGTCCCAGCGGAAACCTACGAGCAGTACTTC.

The chain joins TRBV7-3 to TRBJ2-1; 7 bases are a match to TRBD1. V dropped 4 bases and J dropped 5; count of bases not matched to a gene: 11. From germline, CDR1 is SGHTA and CDR2 FQGTGA. The CDR3 sequence is 16 residues long. CDR3 protein: CASSSPGQPKHNEQFF. The CDR3 DNA sequence: TGTGCCAGCAGCTCCCCGGGACAGCCGAAGCACAATGAGCAGTTCTTC.

The chain joins TRBV28 to TRBJ1-1, with D possibly TRBD1 on 5 matching bases. This CDR3 comprises 13 residues. V was trimmed by 3 bases and J by 12 bases, leaving 17 bases between them. Germline CDR1 is MDHEN and CDR2 is SYDVKM. The CDR3 nucleotides read TGTGCCAGCAGTTTCTTTGAGGGAGGGACGACTTTCTTT. Its translation: CASSFFEGGTTFF.

The rearrangement joins TRBV7-9 to TRBJ2-2; TRBD2 matches 11 bases. CDR3 length equals 17 residues. V trimming: 4 bases; J trimming: 1 base; junction bases outside the gene matches: 5. Per the germline V gene, CDR1 is SEHNR and CDR2 is FQNEAQ (reference sequence). The CDR3 sequence is CASSWGLAGGNTGELFF. The DNA for the CDR3 is TGTGCCAGCAGCTGGGGCCTAGCGGGAGGGAACACCGGGGAGCTGTTTTTT.

This clone was picked up one time. The gene calls are TRBV10-3 and TRBJ2-5; no reliable D call. CDR3 length equals 14 residues. Trimming took off 2 bases at V and 5 bases at J, with 12 bases between the two ends. Germline CDR1 and CDR2: ENHRY and SYGVKD. The CDR3 DNA reads as TGTGCCATCAGTGAGCCTTCCTCCGGGGAGACCCAGTACTTC. This codes for CAISEPSSGETQYF.

This clone was detected only once. The chain employs TRBV2 and TRBJ2-3; D gene uncertain. Trimming took 8 bases from V and 0 from J, leaving 12 bases between them. The CDR3 is made up of 14 amino acids. The germline gives CDR1 SNHLY, CDR2 FYNNEI. As DNA, the CDR3 is TGTGCCAGCTCGTTCTTGGCTAGCACAGATACGCAGTATTTT. It yields the protein CASSFLASTDTQYF.

The V gene is TRBV10-3, the J gene TRBJ2-5, with TRBD1 identical over 9 bases. Germline trimming cut 6 bases from V and 4 bases from J; bases unmatched to any gene: 3. From germline, CDR1 is ENHRY and CDR2 SYGVKD. The CDR3 length is 13 residues. As DNA, the CDR3 is TGTGCCATCAGAGGGGGACAGGGAGAGACCCAGTACTTC. Protein sequence: CAIRGGQGETQYF.

This clone came up a few times. The V call is TRBV28, the J call TRBJ2-7, with a weak D call TRBD2 (6 bases). V was shortened by 5 bases and J by 4 bases, with 15 bases between the two germline ends. The CDR3 totals 14 residues. Germline V gene sequence: CDR1 MDHEN, CDR2 SYDVKM. The CDR3 here is CASSPGGTPYEQYF. The CDR3 DNA is TGTGCCAGCAGTCCCGGGGGTACCCCTTACGAGCAGTACTTC.

The chain employs TRBV5-1 and TRBJ2-7, with a tentative D call TRBD2 (5 bases). V gave up 0 bases and J gave up 2 bases, with 12 bases separating them. Germline CDR1 SGHRS, CDR2 YFSETQ. This CDR3 region has 15 residues. The CDR3 bases are TGCGCCAGCAGCTTGGAAGAGGGTTTCGCCTACGAGCAGTACTTC. It specifies CASSLEEGFAYEQYF.

The CDR3: CASGATPRFGDEQFF. The CDR3 region has the DNA TGTGCCAGCGGCGCGACCCCCAGGTTCGGGGATGAGCAGTTCTTC. The chain combines TRBV9 with TRBJ2-1; D possibly corresponds to TRBD2 (5 bases). Trimming shortened V by 7 bases and J by 8 bases, and 22 bases separated the two germline ends. The CDR3 is made up of 15 amino acids. Germline CDR1 reads SGDLS; CDR2 reads YYNGEE.

This chain links TRBV5-8 with TRBJ2-7; 9 bases agree with TRBD2. Per the germline V gene, CDR1 is SGHTS and CDR2 is YDEGEE. The CDR3 consists of 16 residues. Trimming took 9 bases from V and 3 from J; bases not matched to a gene: 16. The CDR3 loop is CANGRRWTSVDYEQYF. CDR3 nucleotide sequence: TGTGCCAACGGGCGTCGTTGGACTAGCGTGGACTACGAGCAGTACTTC.

The chain links TRBV5-4 to TRBJ2-4; 7 bases align to TRBD1. The CDR3 is 14 amino acids. V trimming: 4 bases; J trimming: 4 bases; junction bases outside the gene matches: 5. Germline CDR1 is SGHNT and CDR2 is YYREEE (reference sequence). The CDR3: CASSTYRGKNIQYF. The CDR3 coding sequence is TGTGCCAGCAGCACATACAGGGGTAAAAACATTCAGTACTTC.

The chain has TRBV18 and TRBJ2-6; weak D call: TRBD1 (5 bases). The CDR3 runs 15 residues. Trimming took 3 bases from V and 4 from J, leaving 10 bases between them. From germline, CDR1 is KGHSH and CDR2 LQKENI. The CDR3 here is CASSPGRTGANVLTF. CDR3 coding DNA: TGTGCCAGCTCACCCGGGCGGACAGGGGCCAACGTCCTGACTTTC.

The genes are TRBV5-5 and TRBJ2-5, with TRBD2 matching over 15 bases. The CDR3 contains 18 residues. CDR1 and CDR2 from the germline V gene are SGHKS and YYEKEE (reference sequence). The J segment lost 3 bases and the V segment lost 2 bases, leaving 8 bases of the junction unmatched. Written as DNA, the CDR3 is TGTGCCAGCAGCTTTGGACTAGCGGGAGGGCCGATAGAAGAGACCCAGTACTTC. Translation: CASSFGLAGGPIEETQYF.

The V call is TRBV27, the J call TRBJ2-1, with 9 nucleotides matching TRBD1. V lost 6 bases to trimming and J lost 5 bases; unmatched junction nucleotides: 8. From germline, CDR1 is MNHEY and CDR2 SMNVEV (reference sequence). CDR3 length: 15 amino acids. The CDR3 bases are TGTGCCAGCAGACCGGGACAGGGAATGAACAATGAGCAGTTCTTC. It codes for CASRPGQGMNNEQFF.

The rearrangement uses TRBV5-1 and TRBJ2-5; possible D gene TRBD1, 6 bases. CDR3 length equals 14 residues. The V and J ends lost 0 bases and 5 bases respectively, with 11 bases between them. The germline gives CDR1 SGHRS, CDR2 YFSETQ. CDR3 protein: CASSLEGVYETQYF. The CDR3 bases are TGCGCCAGCAGCTTGGAGGGGGTCTACGAGACCCAGTACTTC.

The chain couples TRBV28 to TRBJ2-1; 15 positions agree with TRBD2. The CDR3 sequence is 17 residues long. Germline V CDR1 and CDR2: MDHEN, SYDVKM. Germline trimming cut 6 bases from V and 4 bases from J; bases unmatched to any gene: 7. In DNA form, the CDR3 reads TGTGCCAGCAGGGGACTAGCGGGAGGCGGGTGGTACAATGAGCAGTTCTTC. Residues: CASRGLAGGGWYNEQFF. The full variable domain, rest sourced from reference TRBV28 and TRBJ2-1, is DVKVTQSSRYLVKRTGEKVFLECVQDMDHENMFWYRQDPGLGLRLIYFSYDVKMKEKGDIPEGYSVSREKKERFSLILESASTNQTSMYLCASRGLAGGGWYNEQFFGPGTRLTVL.

This chain links TRBV7-2 with TRBJ2-2; 8 bases line up with TRBD2. The CDR3 is 15 residues long. After removal of 3 bases from V and 0 bases from J, the junction contained 0 bases not matched to a gene. Germline V gene data show CDR1 as SGHTA and CDR2 as FQGNSA. The DNA of the CDR3 is TGTGCCAGCAGCTTTAGCGGGACGAACACCGGGGAGCTGTTTTTT. Residues: CASSFSGTNTGELFF.

V is TRBV19 and J is TRBJ1-1, with TRBD1 as a possible D gene (5 bases). Between the trimmed V and J ends, which lost 3 bases and 4 bases, there was a span of 12 bases. Germline lookup yields CDR1 LNHDA and CDR2 SQIVND (reference sequence). This CDR3 has 14 residues. The CDR3: CASSMGGISTEAFF. For the CDR3, the DNA is TGTGCCAGTAGTATGGGGGGTATCAGCACTGAAGCTTTCTTT.

The V call is TRBV5-1, the J call TRBJ2-5; TRBD2 matches at 12 bases. The DNA matches TRBJ2-7 better at its end, which makes the J call doubtful. Germline V CDR1 and CDR2: SGHRS, YFSETQ. The CDR3 totals 14 residues. CDR3 in amino acids: CASRGLAGPYEQYF. CDR3 in DNA: TGCGCCAGCAGGGGACTAGCGGGCCCCTACGAGCAGTACTTC.

V and J are TRBV27 and TRBJ1-5; tentative D call: TRBD1 (5 bases). Germline CDR1 is MNHEY and CDR2 is SMNVEV (reference sequence). CDR3 size: 15 residues. The V gene lost 5 bases and the J gene lost 4 bases, with 15 bases spanning the gap. CDR3 bases: TGTGCCAGCAGTCCCCCAGGGAAGGTGAATCAGCCCCAGCATTTT. This codes for CASSPPGKVNQPQHF.

CDR3 DNA sequence: TGTGCCAGCAGCCAGGGGGGACAGAATGGCTACACCTTC. It translates to CASSQGGQNGYTF. The V and J genes are TRBV4-2 and TRBJ1-2; 7 bases agree with TRBD1. The CDR3 is 13 residues long. Germline assignment: CDR1 LGHNA and CDR2 YNFKEQ. With 3 bases clipped from V and 6 bases from J, the junction kept 4 bases outside the gene matches.

The chain uses TRBV19 and TRBJ2-2, with D unresolved. Germline lookup yields CDR1 LNHDA and CDR2 SQIVND (reference sequence). The CDR3 runs to 15 residues. The V end was cut by 5 bases, the J end by 1 base, with 11 bases between. This CDR3 is CASSLGYRNTGELFF. The DNA for the CDR3 is TGTGCCAGTAGTTTAGGATATAGGAACACCGGGGAGCTGTTTTTT.

The chain employs TRBV15 and TRBJ1-3; unclear D gene. The CDR3 extends over 15 amino acids. Germline CDR1 LNHNV, CDR2 YYDKDF (reference sequence). The germline V and J ends were trimmed by 1 base and 3 bases, with 10 bases remaining between them. In DNA, the CDR3 is TGTGCCACCAGCAGAGGACGCGGGGTTGGAAACACCATATATTTT. Its protein is CATSRGRGVGNTIYF.

This clone was seen just once. The chain uses TRBV19 and TRBJ2-1; 7 positions match TRBD2. CDR3 size: 13 residues. V was clipped by 8 bases and J by 5 bases; unmatched bases: 6. Germline CDR1 and CDR2: LNHDA and SQIVND (reference sequence). Written as DNA, the CDR3 is TGTGCCAGTGGGGCGGGGAGGGACAATGAGCAGTTCTTC. Its translation is CASGAGRDNEQFF.

The chain couples TRBV4-3 to TRBJ2-7; TRBD2 agrees at 9 bases. The CDR3 spans 19 residues. Germline V gene lookup returns CDR1 LGHNA and CDR2 YSLEER. V was clipped by 4 bases and J by 0 bases; unmatched bases: 16. The CDR3 nucleotides read TGCGCCAGCAGCCCTGTGGGCGGAGCGGGAGGCTTTAGCTCCTACGAGCAGTACTTC. This encodes CASSPVGGAGGFSSYEQYF.

This chain links TRBV7-9 with TRBJ1-4; 7 bases are shared with TRBD1. CDR1 is SEHNR, CDR2 FQNEAQ, per germline (reference sequence). This CDR3 region has 14 residues. V trimming: 5 bases; J trimming: 7 bases; junction bases outside the gene matches: 7. CDR3 in amino acids: CASSPTGRGEKLFF. The CDR3 DNA reads TGTGCCAGCAGCCCGACAGGGCGGGGTGAAAAACTGTTTTTT.

This rearrangement joins TRBV9 to TRBJ2-4; the D gene is possibly TRBD1 (6 bases). The ends were cut back, 3 bases at V and 5 bases at J, with 9 bases in the middle. CDR1 SGDLS and CDR2 YYNGEE come from the germline V gene. This CDR3 has 13 amino acids. CDR3 coding DNA: TGTGCCAGCAGCGACAGGGATCAAAACATTCAGTACTTC. Translated, it gives CASSDRDQNIQYF.

The genes are TRBV7-3 and TRBJ1-1; D is uncertain. The V gene's germline CDR1 is SGHTA and CDR2 FQGTGA. V was shortened by 5 bases and J by 1 base, with 14 bases between the two germline ends. CDR3 length: 15 amino acids. The CDR3 region has the DNA TGTGCCAGCAGCCTAGTACGGACTTCGAACACTGAAGCTTTCTTT. Translated, it gives CASSLVRTSNTEAFF.